The clone carrying this T cell receptor beta chain is categorized as large. This sample was included in a study of immune reconstitution after stem cell transplant in scleroderma. TCRdb independently ran MiXCR on the RT-PCR reads; one entry per CDR3 protein. Of 6,000 or so distinct CDR3 sequences in the sample, roughly 8% were seen once. V was shortened by 6 bases and J by 0 bases, with 11 bases between the two germline ends. CDR3 length: 14 amino acids. The V gene's germline CDR1 is MDHEN and CDR2 SYDVKM. The chain carries TRBV28 and TRBJ1-1, with D perhaps matching TRBD1 (5 bases). This TCR was recovered from a male donor with systemic sclerosis. Sampling was conducted before or after autologous hematopoietic stem cell transplantation (not recorded which). DNA of the CDR3: TGTGCCAGCAGCGGGAGAGGGGTGAACACTGAAGCTTTCTTT. Translated: CASSGRGVNTEAFF.